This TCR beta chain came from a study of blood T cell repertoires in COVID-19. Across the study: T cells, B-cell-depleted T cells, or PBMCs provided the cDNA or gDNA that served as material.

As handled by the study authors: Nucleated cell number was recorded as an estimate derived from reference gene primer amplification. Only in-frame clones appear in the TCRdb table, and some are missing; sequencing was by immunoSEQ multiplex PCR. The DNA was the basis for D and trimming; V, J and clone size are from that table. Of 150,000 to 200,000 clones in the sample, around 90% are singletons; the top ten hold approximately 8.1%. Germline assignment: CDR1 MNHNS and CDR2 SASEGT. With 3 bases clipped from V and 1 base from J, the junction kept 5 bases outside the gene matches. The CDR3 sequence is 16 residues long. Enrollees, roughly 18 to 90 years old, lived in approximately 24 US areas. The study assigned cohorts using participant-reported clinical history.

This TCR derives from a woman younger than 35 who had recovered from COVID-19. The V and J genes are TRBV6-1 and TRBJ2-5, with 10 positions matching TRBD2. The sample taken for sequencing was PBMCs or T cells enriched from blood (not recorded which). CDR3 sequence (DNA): TGTGCCAGCAGTGATTCGGTAGCGGGGGGCCAAGAGACCCAGTACTTC. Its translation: CASSDSVAGGQETQYF.